A single sample gave rise to the 24 T cell receptor beta chains below, sequenced in a study of cytomegalovirus exposure and HLA in healthy donors (dated 2017 in TCRdb). To prepare the library, the immunoSEQ multiplex PCR assay was applied. For the multiplex PCR, a mixture combining 60 forward primers for TCR Vbeta segments and 13 reverse primers for TCR Jbeta segments was used. Here the immuneACCESS table is served through TCRdb, limited to in-frame sequences with V and J called. Missing clones are a known gap in these copies; in checked studies unresolved V genes cover under half, and the rest lacks a known reason. This sample lists about 110,000 clones; approximately 76% were detected once. The top ten hold 6.5% to 8.5% of the sample. The sequenced material came from PBMCs. The receptors derive from a woman aged 50 to 60 in good health and CMV-seropositive.

The J gene is TRBJ2-5, the V gene TRBV5-1; TRBD2 matches at 10 bases. The germline V gene encodes CDR1 SGHRS and CDR2 YFSETQ. J gave up 1 base and V 5 bases, and 11 bases lay outside the gene matches. The CDR3 runs 17 residues. As DNA, the CDR3 is TGCGCCAGCAGAGGCTTAGCGGGGGGCCTTTCCCAAGAGACCCAGTACTTC. This encodes CASRGLAGGLSQETQYF. Based on the CDR3 plus reference TRBV5-1 and TRBJ2-5, the full variable domain is KAGVTQTPRYLIKTRGQQVTLSCSPISGHRSVSWYQQTPGQGLQFLFEYFSETQRNKGNFPGRFSGRQFSNSRSEMNVSTLELGDSALYLCASRGLAGGLSQETQYFGPGTRLLVL.

The chain carries TRBV7-2 and TRBJ1-2; 7 nucleotides line up with TRBD1. CDR3 length: 14 residues. Germline values: CDR1 SGHTA, CDR2 FQGNSA. The junction had 6 bases not matched to a gene; V was cut back by 3 bases and J by 5 bases. The CDR3 region is CASSLGQPRYGYTF. In DNA, the CDR3 is TGTGCCAGCAGCTTGGGACAGCCAAGATATGGCTACACCTTC.

The chain combines TRBV18 with TRBJ2-7; no reliable D call. The germline V gene has CDR1 KGHSH and CDR2 LQKENI. This CDR3 comprises 14 residues. V was trimmed by 3 bases and J by 0 bases, leaving 9 bases between them. CDR3 sequence: CASSPTQTSYEQYF. DNA for the CDR3: TGTGCCAGCTCACCGACACAGACCTCCTACGAGCAGTACTTC. Combining the CDR3 with reference TRBV18 and TRBJ2-7 gives the whole variable domain NAGVMQNPRHLVRRRGQEARLRCSPMKGHSHVYWYRQLPEEGLKFMVYLQKENIIDESGMPKERFSAEFPKEGPSILRIQQVVRGDSAAYFCASSPTQTSYEQYFGPGTRLTVT.

This sequence joins TRBV5-1 and TRBJ2-5; 8 nucleotides agree with TRBD2. The CDR3 extends over 16 amino acids. Germline lookup yields CDR1 SGHRS and CDR2 YFSETQ. Trimming at V came to 5 bases and at J to 5 bases, leaving 14 bases not matched to a gene. The CDR3 loop reads CASRRLGAGVVETQYF. In DNA form, the CDR3 reads TGCGCCAGCAGGCGACTCGGAGCGGGAGTTGTTGAGACCCAGTACTTC.

This clone was detected a few times. The chain carries TRBV2 and TRBJ1-1, with D tentatively TRBD1 (5 bases). This CDR3 comprises 13 residues. In germline, CDR1 is SNHLY, CDR2 FYNNEI. Trimming shortened V by 8 bases and J by 1 base, and 11 bases separated the two germline ends. The CDR3 spells CASAVQGNTEAFF. CDR3 nucleotides: TGTGCCAGCGCCGTCCAGGGGAACACTGAAGCTTTCTTT.

The chain links TRBV6-1 to TRBJ1-5, with TRBD1 identical over 7 bases. CDR1 MNHNS and CDR2 SASEGT come from the germline V gene. V shed 1 base, J shed 7 bases, and the junction held 7 bases outside the gene matches. There are 15 residues in the CDR3. The chain's CDR3 is CASSEVGRGYQPQHF. The CDR3 DNA reads as TGTGCCAGCAGTGAAGTCGGCAGGGGGTACCAGCCCCAGCATTTT.

The CDR3 here is CASSQGQSTNEKLFF. CDR3 coding DNA: TGCGCCAGCAGCCAAGGACAGTCAACTAATGAAAAACTGTTTTTT. The chain couples TRBV4-3 to TRBJ1-4, with a weak D call TRBD1 (5 bases). Germline V gene lookup returns CDR1 LGHNA and CDR2 YSLEER. V lost 1 base and J 0 bases, leaving 6 bases between the germline ends. The CDR3 runs 15 residues.

This clone was seen once. The chain couples TRBV5-4 to TRBJ2-1; 8 nucleotides match TRBD2. CDR3 size: 14 residues. J gave up 9 bases and V 0 bases, and 5 bases lay outside the gene matches. Per germline, CDR1 SGHNT and CDR2 YYREEE (reference sequence). CDR3 amino acids: CASSLAGLAGEQFF. The CDR3 DNA is TGTGCCAGCAGCTTGGCCGGACTAGCTGGTGAGCAGTTCTTC.

This clone was seen just once. The rearrangement links TRBV5-5 to TRBJ2-7; 8 bases are a match to TRBD2. The CDR3 is 16 residues long. With 0 bases clipped from V and 0 bases from J, the junction kept 5 bases outside the gene matches. Germline V lookup: CDR1 SGHKS, CDR2 YYEKEE (reference sequence). CDR3 sequence (DNA): TGTGCCAGCAGCTTGGCGACTAGCGCTCGCTCCTACGAGCAGTACTTC. It is translated as CASSLATSARSYEQYF.

This chain links TRBV5-4 with TRBJ2-2, with 8 bases that match TRBD2. The CDR3 has 17 residues. Germline V gene sequence: CDR1 SGHNT, CDR2 YYREEE (reference sequence). The trim removed 4 bases at V and 3 bases at J, leaving 11 bases unmatched. The CDR3 spells CASSDLWGRGDTGELFF. The CDR3 DNA reads TGTGCCAGCAGCGACCTCTGGGGGCGGGGGGACACCGGGGAGCTGTTTTTT.

This clone has more than one count but fewer than ten. The genes are TRBV4-1 and TRBJ2-5; TRBD1 might be the D (6 bases). Germline V gene data show CDR1 as MGHRA and CDR2 as YSYEKL. CDR3 size: 17 residues. Trimming took off 4 bases at V and 7 bases at J, with 25 bases between the two ends. DNA for the CDR3: TGCGCCAGCAGCCCAACCTCTCCTAGTGGGGGCCCCGGGACCCAGTACTTC. This translates into CASSPTSPSGGPGTQYF.

The chain employs TRBV13 and TRBJ2-3; 11 nucleotides match TRBD2. The J segment lost 2 bases and the V segment lost 3 bases, leaving 4 bases of the junction unmatched. There are 16 residues in the CDR3. Germline values: CDR1 PRHDT, CDR2 FYEKMQ (reference sequence). This CDR3 reads CASSFQGLADTDTQYF. The CDR3 DNA reads TGTGCCAGCAGCTTTCAGGGACTAGCGGACACAGATACGCAGTATTTT.

This chain joins TRBV27 and TRBJ1-5; 7 positions agree with TRBD1. With 5 bases clipped from V and 5 bases from J, the junction kept 3 bases outside the gene matches. Germline V gene lookup returns CDR1 MNHEY and CDR2 SMNVEV (reference sequence). The CDR3 is made up of 13 amino acids. CDR3 loop: CASSVDRDQPQHF. The CDR3 DNA follows: TGTGCCAGCAGTGTCGACAGGGATCAGCCCCAGCATTTT.

This chain links TRBV5-1 with TRBJ1-4; 8 positions match TRBD1. The CDR3 extends over 14 amino acids. J lost 2 bases, V lost 3 bases, and 0 bases had no gene match. CDR1 is SGHRS and CDR2 is YFSETQ in the germline V gene. The CDR3 is CASSSGGTNEKLFF. CDR3 in DNA: TGCGCCAGCAGCTCAGGGGGCACTAATGAAAAACTGTTTTTT.

Notes on this clone: An end of the junction does not agree with germline; a read error may underlie this. The rearrangement joins TRBV7-9 to TRBJ1-5; D is perhaps TRBD1 (6 bases). Per germline, CDR1 SEHNR and CDR2 FQNEAQ (reference sequence). The CDR3 runs to 12 residues. The CDR3 DNA reads as TGTTCCAGCAGCCAGGGGAATCAGCCCCAGCATTTT. Amino acids: CSSSQGNQPQHF.

J is TRBJ2-7 and V is TRBV7-9; TRBD1 agrees at 8 bases. CDR3 length: 14 residues. CDR1 and CDR2 from the germline V gene are SEHNR and FQNEAQ (reference sequence). V gave up 5 bases and J gave up 6 bases; unmatched junction bases: 9. The CDR3: CASSQKTGDTEQYF. The CDR3 region has the DNA TGTGCCAGCAGCCAAAAGACAGGGGATACCGAGCAGTACTTC.

Regarding this clone: Mismatch with germline at one junction end may stem from a read error. V is TRBV13 and J is TRBJ2-7; 9 bases are a match to TRBD1. The CDR3 is 15 amino acids. Germline V lookup: CDR1 PRHDT, CDR2 FYEKMQ (reference sequence). CDR3 DNA sequence: TGTGCCAGCAGCCTAGGGACAGGGAGCTCCTACGAGCAGTACTTC. Translated: CASSLGTGSSYEQYF.

The chain uses TRBV7-2 and TRBJ2-7, with TRBD2 matching over 7 bases. The CDR3 is made up of 13 amino acids. Germline values: CDR1 SGHTA, CDR2 FQGNSA. Trimming at V came to 3 bases and at J to 3 bases, leaving 2 bases not matched to a gene. CDR3 residues: CASSLGGVYEQYF. As DNA, the CDR3 is TGTGCCAGCAGCTTGGGAGGGGTCTACGAGCAGTACTTC.

A note on this clone: Other DNA sequences within the sample encode an identical CDR3. The CDR3 here is CASSLEGEETQYF. The DNA of the CDR3 is TGCGCCAGCAGCTTGGAGGGGGAAGAGACCCAGTACTTC. The chain has TRBV5-1 and TRBJ2-5, with D possibly being TRBD1 (6 bases). This CDR3 has 13 amino acids. The germline gives CDR1 SGHRS, CDR2 YFSETQ. With 0 bases removed from V and 3 bases from J, the gap between germline ends came to 6 bases.

The chain joins TRBV19 to TRBJ2-1; D not certain. Deletions cut 5 bases from V and 4 bases from J, with 15 bases between. The CDR3 contains 15 residues. Germline V gene data show CDR1 as LNHDA and CDR2 as SQIVND (reference sequence). CDR3 loop: CASSPRGASYNEQFF. The CDR3 DNA follows: TGTGCCAGTAGTCCTCGCGGAGCGTCGTACAATGAGCAGTTCTTC.

CDR3 nucleotides: TGTGCCAGCAGCGAGGGACAGGCCTCCTACGAGCAGTACTTC. Residues: CASSEGQASYEQYF. V gene TRBV7-2 combines with J gene TRBJ2-7; TRBD1 matches at 8 bases. Unmatched junction bases numbered 3, after V lost 5 bases and J lost 0 bases. CDR1 is SGHTA and CDR2 is FQGNSA in the germline V gene. The CDR3 sequence is 14 residues long.

This rearrangement joins TRBV9 to TRBJ2-5; no firm D call. V dropped 0 bases and J dropped 1 base, with 10 bases sitting between them. CDR1 is SGDLS and CDR2 is YYNGEE in the germline V gene. This CDR3 comprises 15 residues. This CDR3 is CASSVAPAVQETQYF. The CDR3 nucleotides read TGTGCCAGCAGCGTAGCTCCGGCGGTCCAAGAGACCCAGTACTTC.

This chain joins TRBV5-1 and TRBJ2-5; D uncertain. Trimming left V 0 bases short and J 1 base short, with 10 bases between. In germline, CDR1 is SGHRS, CDR2 YFSETQ. The CDR3 spans 15 residues. The CDR3 here is CASSLGGVSQETQYF. DNA for the CDR3: TGCGCCAGCAGCTTGGGAGGCGTCAGCCAAGAGACCCAGTACTTC.

The chain uses TRBV5-1 and TRBJ2-2; 7 positions match TRBD1. CDR1 SGHRS and CDR2 YFSETQ come from the germline V gene. V shed 0 bases, J shed 4 bases, and the junction held 3 bases outside the gene matches. The CDR3 length is 15 residues. Here the CDR3 DNA reads TGCGCCAGCAGCTTGGAGGGACAGTCCACCGGGGAGCTGTTTTTT. As protein: CASSLEGQSTGELFF.